What follows are 21 T cell receptor beta chains derived from one specimen sequenced in a study of T-cell memory formation after mild COVID-19. TCRdb analysed the 5' RACE reads with MiXCR anew, one entry per CDR3 protein. The table has about half a million distinct CDR3 sequences, 18% seen once. The specimen was PBMCs or a T cell subset sorted from them (not recorded which). These receptors all stem from an adult woman who had mild COVID-19 (a few samples of this study predate the infection). Cell type and time point are not known.

This clonotype turned up a few times. This rearrangement joins TRBV24-1 to TRBJ2-3; 7 nucleotides match TRBD1. The CDR3 covers 16 residues. Germline CDR1 is KGHDR and CDR2 is SFDVKD. V shed 3 bases and J 0 bases; nucleotides not matched to a gene: 5. This CDR3 is CATSDPGTASTDTQYF. CDR3 DNA sequence: TGTGCCACCAGTGATCCGGGGACAGCTAGCACAGATACGCAGTATTTT.

This chain connects TRBV27 to TRBJ2-5; 8 bases line up with TRBD1. This CDR3 region has 14 residues. Losses at the gene ends were 10 bases for V and 4 bases for J; bases not matched to a gene: 11. Germline V gene sequence: CDR1 MNHEY, CDR2 SMNVEV (reference sequence). The CDR3 nucleotides are TGTGCCACCTCCTTCGGACAGGGTGGAGAGACCCAGTACTTC. Translating it yields CATSFGQGGETQYF.

This clonotype has just a few counts. V usage is TRBV12-3 or TRBV12-4 and J usage is TRBJ2-3; tentative D call: TRBD2 (6 bases). V was shortened by 7 bases and J by 1 base, with 15 bases between the two germline ends. The CDR3 contains 15 residues. The CDR3 spells CASTPGDLGTDTQYF. DNA of the CDR3: TGTGCCAGCACCCCGGGGGACTTAGGCACAGATACGCAGTATTTT.

The table lists this clonotype with a count of one. The rearrangement joins TRBV9 to TRBJ2-1; 8 bases are a match to TRBD2. The trim removed 4 bases at V and 2 bases at J, leaving 5 bases unmatched. From germline, CDR1 is SGDLS and CDR2 YYNGEE. This CDR3 has 15 amino acids. CDR3 loop: CASSQGLGTYNEQFF. CDR3 bases: TGTGCCAGCAGCCAGGGACTAGGGACCTACAATGAGCAGTTCTTC.

This clonotype was seen repeatedly, ten times or more. The DNA of the CDR3 is TGTGCCAGCAGCCCCCCGGGACTAGCGGGGGTGCTCGAGCAGTTCTTC. It yields the protein CASSPPGLAGVLEQFF. The J gene is TRBJ2-1, the V gene TRBV12-3 or TRBV12-4, with 14 bases fitting TRBD2. The CDR3 consists of 16 residues. V shed 6 bases, J shed 10 bases, and the junction held 11 bases outside the gene matches.

This chain joins TRBV20-1 and TRBJ2-7; a weak D match, TRBD2 (6 bases). Trimming shortened V by 3 bases and J by 3 bases, and 12 bases separated the two germline ends. The CDR3 covers 13 residues. Germline values: CDR1 DFQATT, CDR2 SNEGSKA (reference sequence). CDR3 nucleotides: TGCAGTGCTAGCCGGAGGGGCGGCTACGAGCAGTACTTC. Its protein product is CSASRRGGYEQYF.

This clonotype has just a few counts. V is TRBV4-1 and J is TRBJ1-1, with D unresolved. Trimming stripped 0 bases from V and 1 base from J, with 9 bases between. This CDR3 is 15 amino acids long. CDR1 MGHRA and CDR2 YSYEKL come from the germline V gene. CDR3 protein: CASSQDPSQNTEAFF. The CDR3 DNA follows: TGCGCCAGCAGCCAAGATCCGAGTCAGAACACTGAAGCTTTCTTT.

The J gene is TRBJ2-2, the V gene TRBV7-6; perhaps TRBD2 as D (6 bases). The V and J ends lost 2 bases and 7 bases respectively, with 14 bases between them. The length of the CDR3 is 15 residues. Germline-derived CDR1 and CDR2 are SGHVS and FNYEAQ. CDR3 DNA: TGTGCCAGCAGCTTAAGCTCCGGGGGAATCGGGGAGCTGTTTTTT. It specifies CASSLSSGGIGELFF.

J is TRBJ1-1 and V is TRBV9; D not certain. Trimming pared 0 bases from V and 1 base from J, leaving 4 bases between. Germline V gene lookup returns CDR1 SGDLS and CDR2 YYNGEE. The CDR3 totals 13 residues. The CDR3: CASSVETNTEAFF. The CDR3 DNA reads TGTGCCAGCAGCGTAGAGACGAACACTGAAGCTTTCTTT.

The sample holds a few counts of this clonotype. V and J are TRBV4-1 and TRBJ2-5; 9 bases line up with TRBD2. V shed 1 base and J 5 bases; nucleotides not matched to a gene: 5. The germline gives CDR1 MGHRA, CDR2 YSYEKL. This CDR3 comprises 15 residues. The CDR3 nucleotides read TGCGCCAGCAGCCAAGTGCGGGGGGGCCGGGAGACCCAGTACTTC. Translating gives CASSQVRGGRETQYF.

This clonotype was observed many times. The V call is TRBV12-3 or TRBV12-4, the J call TRBJ2-1; 13 bases align to TRBD2. The trim removed 6 bases at V and 6 bases at J, leaving 2 bases unmatched. The CDR3 consists of 14 residues. CDR3 nucleotide sequence: TGTGCCAGCAGGCGGACTAGCGGGAGCAATGAGCAGTTCTTC. Protein product: CASRRTSGSNEQFF.

This chain joins TRBV6-6 and TRBJ2-7; D tentatively reads TRBD1 or TRBD2 (5 bases each). The CDR3 is made up of 14 amino acids. CDR1 MNHNY and CDR2 SVGAGI come from the germline V gene (reference sequence). Trimming cost V 6 bases and J 6 bases, with 18 bases left between them. CDR3: CASSTVRGRGEQYF. As DNA, the CDR3 is TGTGCCAGCAGCACCGTCCGGGGAAGGGGCGAGCAGTACTTC.

The table lists this clonotype with many counts. The rearrangement uses TRBV6-5 and TRBJ1-5; D perhaps matches TRBD1 (6 bases). Trimming stripped 5 bases from V and 6 bases from J, with 14 bases between. CDR1 and CDR2 from the germline V gene are MNHEY and SVGAGI. The CDR3 spans 14 residues. CDR3 DNA sequence: TGTGCCAGCAGTGCCACGGGGGGCAGTCAGCCCCAGCATTTT. Its translation is CASSATGGSQPQHF.

This clonotype was observed a few times. V gene TRBV20-1 combines with J gene TRBJ2-7; TRBD2 is a possible D gene (6 bases). This CDR3 has 14 residues. Germline V gene sequence: CDR1 DFQATT, CDR2 SNEGSKA (reference sequence). Trimming removed 5 bases from V and 2 bases from J, with 16 bases in between. CDR3 bases: TGCAGTGCTCCCGCAGCGGGCGCAACCTACGAGCAGTACTTC. Protein product: CSAPAAGATYEQYF.

The CDR3 coding sequence is TGTGCCAGCAGCCCATTCTTGGGGAGCTCCTACAATGAGCAGTTCTTC. Encoded protein: CASSPFLGSSYNEQFF. This chain uses TRBV7-3 with TRBJ2-1; a weak D match, TRBD2 (5 bases). Trimming cost V 5 bases and J 0 bases, with 14 bases left between them. CDR3 length equals 16 residues. The germline gives CDR1 SGHTA, CDR2 FQGTGA.

This chain links TRBV4-1 with TRBJ2-1; perhaps TRBD1 as D (5 bases). With 1 base removed from V and 7 bases from J, the gap between germline ends came to 14 bases. This CDR3 is 15 amino acids long. Germline assignment: CDR1 MGHRA and CDR2 YSYEKL. The CDR3 nucleotides read TGCGCCAGCAGCCAAGTTTTGGGTGGGGCGAATGAGCAGTTCTTC. As protein: CASSQVLGGANEQFF.

The chain joins TRBV23-1 to TRBJ2-3; D possibly corresponds to TRBD2 (5 bases). TRBV23-1 is reported as an ORF; its role is uncertain. Trimming cost V 6 bases and J 4 bases, with 29 bases left between them. The CDR3 is 19 residues long. CDR3 residues: CASSPSRVTGERYPDTQYF. CDR3 coding DNA: TGCGCCAGCAGCCCCTCGAGGGTTACCGGAGAGAGGTACCCAGATACGCAGTATTTT.

The V gene is TRBV24-1, the J gene TRBJ2-1, with D unresolved. This CDR3 has 12 residues. The V end lost 9 bases, the J end lost 5 bases, and 10 bases lay between the germline ends. Germline values: CDR1 KGHDR, CDR2 SFDVKD. The CDR3 DNA reads TGTGCCACCTCGGATGGAAACAATGAGCAGTTCTTC. Translating it yields CATSDGNNEQFF.

This clonotype was detected once. The rearrangement uses TRBV19 and TRBJ2-3; D is undetermined. Germline CDR1 reads LNHDA; CDR2 reads SQIVND (reference sequence). The V gene lost 8 bases and the J gene lost 4 bases, with 25 bases spanning the gap. The CDR3 is made up of 17 amino acids. The CDR3 reads CASRESPLFLSPDTQYF. CDR3 sequence (DNA): TGTGCCAGTCGAGAATCCCCTCTATTTTTATCCCCAGATACGCAGTATTTT. The full variable domain, completed using reference TRBV19 and TRBJ2-3, is DGGITQSPKYLFRKEGQNVTLSCEQNLNHDAMYWYRQDPGQGLRLIYYSQIVNDFQKGDIAEGYSVSREKKESFPLTVTSAQKNPTAFYLCASRESPLFLSPDTQYFGPGTRLTVL.

The chain carries TRBV6-6 and TRBJ2-5, with 8 bases matching TRBD2. CDR1 MNHNY and CDR2 SVGAGI come from the germline V gene (reference sequence). V trimming: 5 bases; J trimming: 5 bases; junction bases outside the gene matches: 7. The CDR3 has 14 residues. Here the CDR3 reads CASSTGGYRETQYF. The CDR3 DNA reads as TGTGCCAGCAGTACGGGAGGGTATCGGGAGACCCAGTACTTC.

The rearrangement uses TRBV5-1 and TRBJ2-3, with D tentatively TRBD2 (5 bases). CDR1 and CDR2 (germline): SGHRS, YFSETQ. This CDR3 has 14 amino acids. V lost 1 base, J lost 4 bases, and 10 bases lay in between. This CDR3 is CASSLYSGADTQYF. CDR3 DNA sequence: TGCGCCAGCAGCTTGTACTCCGGGGCAGATACGCAGTATTTT.